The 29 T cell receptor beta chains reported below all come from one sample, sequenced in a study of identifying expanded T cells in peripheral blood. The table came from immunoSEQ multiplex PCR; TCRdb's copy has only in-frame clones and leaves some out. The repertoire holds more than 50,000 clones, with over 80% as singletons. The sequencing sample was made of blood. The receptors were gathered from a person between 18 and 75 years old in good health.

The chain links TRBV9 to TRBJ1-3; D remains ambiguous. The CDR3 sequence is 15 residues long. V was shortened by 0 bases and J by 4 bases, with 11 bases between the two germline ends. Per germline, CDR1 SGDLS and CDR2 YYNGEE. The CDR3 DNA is TGTGCCAGCAGCGTAGGACCGGAGGCAGGAAACACCATATATTTT. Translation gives CASSVGPEAGNTIYF.

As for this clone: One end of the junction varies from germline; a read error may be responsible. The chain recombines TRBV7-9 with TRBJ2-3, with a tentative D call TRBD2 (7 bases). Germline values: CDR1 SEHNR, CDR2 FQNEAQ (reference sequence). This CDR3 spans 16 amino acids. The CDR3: CASSLAVRTAVDTQYF. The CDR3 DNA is TGTGCCAGCAGCCTAGCGGTCCGGACAGCGGTAGATACGCAGTATTTT.

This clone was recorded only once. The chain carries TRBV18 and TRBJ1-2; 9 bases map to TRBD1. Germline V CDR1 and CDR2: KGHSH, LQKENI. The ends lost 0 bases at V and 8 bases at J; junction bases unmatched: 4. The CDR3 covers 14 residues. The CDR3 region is CASSPPWDRVGYTF. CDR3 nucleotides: TGTGCCAGCTCACCACCGTGGGACAGGGTGGGCTACACCTTC. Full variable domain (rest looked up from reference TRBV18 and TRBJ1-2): NAGVMQNPRHLVRRRGQEARLRCSPMKGHSHVYWYRQLPEEGLKFMVYLQKENIIDESGMPKERFSAEFPKEGPSILRIQQVVRGDSAAYFCASSPPWDRVGYTFGSGTRLTVV.

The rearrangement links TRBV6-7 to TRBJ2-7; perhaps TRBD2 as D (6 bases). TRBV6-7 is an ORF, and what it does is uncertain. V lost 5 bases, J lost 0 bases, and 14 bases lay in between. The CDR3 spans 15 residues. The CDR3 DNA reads TGTGCCAGCAGTCGTACTCGGGGGAGCTCCTACGAGCAGTACGTC. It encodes CASSRTRGSSYEQYV.

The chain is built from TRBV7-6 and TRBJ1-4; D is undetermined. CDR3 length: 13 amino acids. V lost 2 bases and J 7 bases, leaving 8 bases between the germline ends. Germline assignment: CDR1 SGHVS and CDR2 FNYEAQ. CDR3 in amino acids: CASSLSWSEKLFF. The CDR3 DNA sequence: TGTGCCAGCAGCTTATCGTGGAGTGAAAAACTGTTTTTT.

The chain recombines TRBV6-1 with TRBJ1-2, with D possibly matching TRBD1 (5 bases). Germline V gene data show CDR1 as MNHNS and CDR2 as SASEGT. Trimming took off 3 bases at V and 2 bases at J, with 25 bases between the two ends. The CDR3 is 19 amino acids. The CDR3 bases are TGTGCCAGCAGTGAGACTATCGGGTTGACGGGGGGTAGCAACTATGGCTACACCTTC. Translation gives CASSETIGLTGGSNYGYTF.

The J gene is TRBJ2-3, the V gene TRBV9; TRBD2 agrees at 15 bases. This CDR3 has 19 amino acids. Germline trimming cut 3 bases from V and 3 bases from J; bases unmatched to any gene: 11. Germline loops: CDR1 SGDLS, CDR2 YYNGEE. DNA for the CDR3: TGTGCCAGCAGCGCAAAACAGGGACTAGCGGGAGGACTAACAGATACGCAGTATTTT. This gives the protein CASSAKQGLAGGLTDTQYF.

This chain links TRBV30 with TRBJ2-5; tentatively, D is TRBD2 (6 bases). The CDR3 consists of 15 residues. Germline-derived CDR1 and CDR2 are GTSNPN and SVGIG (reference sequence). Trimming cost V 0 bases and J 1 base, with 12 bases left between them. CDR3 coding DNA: TGTGCCTGGAGTGTATTCGGGACTTTCCAAGAGACCCAGTACTTC. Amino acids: CAWSVFGTFQETQYF.

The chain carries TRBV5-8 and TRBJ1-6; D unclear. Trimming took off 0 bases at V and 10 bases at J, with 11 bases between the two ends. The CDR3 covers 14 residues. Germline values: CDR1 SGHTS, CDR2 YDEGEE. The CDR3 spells CASSLEFDASPLHF. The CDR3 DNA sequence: TGTGCCAGCAGCTTGGAGTTCGACGCATCACCCCTCCACTTT.

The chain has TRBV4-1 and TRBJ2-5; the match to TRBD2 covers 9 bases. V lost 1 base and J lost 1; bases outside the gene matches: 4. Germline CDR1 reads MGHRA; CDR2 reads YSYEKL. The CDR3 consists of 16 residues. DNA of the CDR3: TGCGCCAGCAGCCAAGCCAGCGGGGGGACCCAAGAGACCCAGTACTTC. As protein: CASSQASGGTQETQYF.

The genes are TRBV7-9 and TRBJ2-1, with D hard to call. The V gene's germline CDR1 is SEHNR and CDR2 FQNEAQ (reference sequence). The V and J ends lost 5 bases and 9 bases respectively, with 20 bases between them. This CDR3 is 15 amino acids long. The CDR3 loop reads CASSETRTRTGEQFF. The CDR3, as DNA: TGTGCCAGCAGCGAAACACGAACACGAACGGGTGAGCAGTTCTTC.

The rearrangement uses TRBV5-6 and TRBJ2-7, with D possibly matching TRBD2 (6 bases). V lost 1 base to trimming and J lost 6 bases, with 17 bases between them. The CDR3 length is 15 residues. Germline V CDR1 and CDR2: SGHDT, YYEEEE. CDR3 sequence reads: CASSLIYGGVGEQYV. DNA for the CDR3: TGTGCCAGCAGCTTGATCTACGGCGGGGTCGGCGAGCAGTACGTC.

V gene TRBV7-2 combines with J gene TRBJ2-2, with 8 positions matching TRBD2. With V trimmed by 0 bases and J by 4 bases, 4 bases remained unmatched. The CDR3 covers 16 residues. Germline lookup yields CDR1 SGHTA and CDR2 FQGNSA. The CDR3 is CASSLAGGAGTGELFF. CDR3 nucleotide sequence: TGTGCCAGCAGCTTAGCCGGGGGGGCCGGCACCGGGGAGCTGTTTTTT. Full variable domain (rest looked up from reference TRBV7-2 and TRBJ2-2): GAGVSQSPSNKVTEKGKDVELRCDPISGHTALYWYRQSLGQGLEFLIYFQGNSAPDKSGLPSDRFSAERTGGSVSTLTIQRTQQEDSAVYLCASSLAGGAGTGELFFGEGSRLTVL.

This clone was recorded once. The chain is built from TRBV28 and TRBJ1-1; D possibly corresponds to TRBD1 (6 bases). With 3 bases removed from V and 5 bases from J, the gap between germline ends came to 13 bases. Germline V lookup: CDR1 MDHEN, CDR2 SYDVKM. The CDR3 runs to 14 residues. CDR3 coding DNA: TGTGCCAGCAGTTTGTCACAGGGCAGGACTGAAGCTTTCTTT. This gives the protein CASSLSQGRTEAFF.

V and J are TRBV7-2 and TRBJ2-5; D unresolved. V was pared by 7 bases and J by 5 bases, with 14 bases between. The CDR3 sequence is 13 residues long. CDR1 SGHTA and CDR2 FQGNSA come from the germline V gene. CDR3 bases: TGTGCCAGCACCGTTCGGGCGCGGGAGACCCAGTACTTC. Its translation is CASTVRARETQYF.

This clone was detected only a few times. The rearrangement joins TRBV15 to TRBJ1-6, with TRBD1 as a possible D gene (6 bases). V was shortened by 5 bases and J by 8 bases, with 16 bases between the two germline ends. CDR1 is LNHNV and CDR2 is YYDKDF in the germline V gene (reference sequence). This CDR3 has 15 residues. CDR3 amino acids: CATSAETGKDSPLHF. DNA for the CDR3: TGTGCCACCAGCGCCGAAACAGGGAAGGATTCACCCCTCCACTTT.

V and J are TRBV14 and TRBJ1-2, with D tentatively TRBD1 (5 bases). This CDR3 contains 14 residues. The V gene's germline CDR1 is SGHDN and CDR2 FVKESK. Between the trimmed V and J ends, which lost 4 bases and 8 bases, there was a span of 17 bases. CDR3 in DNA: TGTGCCAGCAGCCTCAGAGGGCAGGGAGGCGGCTACACCTTC. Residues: CASSLRGQGGGYTF. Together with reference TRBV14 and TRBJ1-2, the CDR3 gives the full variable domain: EAGVTQFPSHSVIEKGQTVTLRCDPISGHDNLYWYRRVMGKEIKFLLHFVKESKQDESGMPNNRFLAERTGGTYSTLKVQPAELEDSGVYFCASSLRGQGGGYTFGSGTRLTVV.

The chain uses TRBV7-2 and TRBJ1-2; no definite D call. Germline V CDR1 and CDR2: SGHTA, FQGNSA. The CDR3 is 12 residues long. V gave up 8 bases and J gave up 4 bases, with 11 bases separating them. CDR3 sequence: CASGEGVYGYTF. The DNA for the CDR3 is TGTGCCAGCGGGGAGGGAGTCTATGGCTACACCTTC.

CDR3 sequence (DNA): TGTGCCAGCACAGTATCGGGGAATAGCAATCAGCCCCAGCATTTT. This sequence encodes CASTVSGNSNQPQHF. V and J are TRBV27 and TRBJ1-5; D gene uncertain. Per germline, CDR1 MNHEY and CDR2 SMNVEV (reference sequence). V lost 7 bases and J 0 bases, leaving 13 bases between the germline ends. This CDR3 spans 15 amino acids.

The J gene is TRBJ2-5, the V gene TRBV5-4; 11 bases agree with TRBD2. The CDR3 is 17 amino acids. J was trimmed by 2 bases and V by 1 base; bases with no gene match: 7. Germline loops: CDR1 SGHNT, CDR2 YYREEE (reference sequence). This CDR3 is CASSLMGSGGDQETQYF. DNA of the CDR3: TGTGCCAGCAGCTTGATGGGTAGCGGGGGGGATCAAGAGACCCAGTACTTC.

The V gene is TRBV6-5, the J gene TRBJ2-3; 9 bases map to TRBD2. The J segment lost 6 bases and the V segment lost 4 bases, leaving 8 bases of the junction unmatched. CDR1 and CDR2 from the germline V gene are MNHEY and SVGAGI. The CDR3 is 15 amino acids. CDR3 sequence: CASSLGRGRGDTQYF. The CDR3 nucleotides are TGTGCCAGCAGTTTAGGTCGCGGGAGGGGTGATACGCAGTATTTT.

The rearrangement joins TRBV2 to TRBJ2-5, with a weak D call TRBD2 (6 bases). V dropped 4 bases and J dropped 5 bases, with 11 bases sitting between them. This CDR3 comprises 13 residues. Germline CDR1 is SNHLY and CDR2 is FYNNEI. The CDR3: CASSGLARETQYF. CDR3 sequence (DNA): TGTGCCAGCAGTGGCCTAGCGCGCGAGACCCAGTACTTC.

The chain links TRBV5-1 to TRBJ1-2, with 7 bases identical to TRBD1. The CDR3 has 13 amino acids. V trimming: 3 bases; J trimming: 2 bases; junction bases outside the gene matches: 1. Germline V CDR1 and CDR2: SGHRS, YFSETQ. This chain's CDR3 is CASSSTGNYGYTF. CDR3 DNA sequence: TGCGCCAGCAGCTCGACAGGGAACTATGGCTACACCTTC.

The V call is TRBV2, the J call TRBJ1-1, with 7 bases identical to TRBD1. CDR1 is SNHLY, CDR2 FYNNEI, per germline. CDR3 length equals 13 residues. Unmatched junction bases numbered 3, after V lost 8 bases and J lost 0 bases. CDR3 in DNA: TGTGCCAGCGGGACAGATGTGAACACTGAAGCTTTCTTT. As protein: CASGTDVNTEAFF.

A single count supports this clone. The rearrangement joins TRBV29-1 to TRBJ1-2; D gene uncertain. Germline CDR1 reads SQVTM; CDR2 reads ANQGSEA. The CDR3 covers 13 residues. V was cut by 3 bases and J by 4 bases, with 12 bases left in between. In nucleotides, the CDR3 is TGCAGCGTTGACCTGGACGGTTCCTATGGCTACACCTTC. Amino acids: CSVDLDGSYGYTF.

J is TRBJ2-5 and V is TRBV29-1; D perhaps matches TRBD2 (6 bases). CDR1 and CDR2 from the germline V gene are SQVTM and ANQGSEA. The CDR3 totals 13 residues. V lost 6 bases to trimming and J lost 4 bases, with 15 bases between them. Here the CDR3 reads CSVKKTGGETQYF. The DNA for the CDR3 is TGCAGCGTAAAAAAGACCGGGGGAGAGACCCAGTACTTC.

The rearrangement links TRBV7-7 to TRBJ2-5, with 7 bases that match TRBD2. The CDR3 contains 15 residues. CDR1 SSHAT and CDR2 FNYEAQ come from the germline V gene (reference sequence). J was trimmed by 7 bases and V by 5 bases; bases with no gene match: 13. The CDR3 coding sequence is TGTGCCAGCAGCATTACTAGCGACTCACGGTCGACCCAGTACTTC. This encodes CASSITSDSRSTQYF.

The CDR3 spells CASSGTLGGQGVQETQYF. CDR3 in DNA: TGTGCCAGCAGTGGTACCTTAGGGGGACAGGGGGTTCAAGAGACCCAGTACTTC. This chain links TRBV25-1 with TRBJ2-5, with 11 positions matching TRBD1. CDR1 MGHDK and CDR2 SYGVNS come from the germline V gene. This CDR3 region has 18 residues. Losses at the gene ends were 4 bases for V and 2 bases for J; bases not matched to a gene: 12. Drawing the rest from reference TRBV25-1 and TRBJ2-5, the complete variable domain is EADIYQTPRYLVIGTGKKITLECSQTMGHDKMYWYQQDPGMELHLIHYSYGVNSTEKGDLSSESTVSRIRTEHFPLTLESARPSHTSQYLCASSGTLGGQGVQETQYFGPGTRLLVL.

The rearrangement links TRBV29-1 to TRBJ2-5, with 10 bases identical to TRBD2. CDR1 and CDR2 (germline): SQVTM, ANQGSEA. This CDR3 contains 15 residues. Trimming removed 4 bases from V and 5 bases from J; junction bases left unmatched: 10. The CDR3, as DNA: TGCAGCGTTGTAATGCTAGCGGGAGTGTGGGAGACCCAGTACTTC. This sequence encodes CSVVMLAGVWETQYF.